The 5 T cell receptor beta chains in this list originate from one sample, sequenced in a study of blood T cell repertoires in COVID-19. Some clones are missing from TCRdb's copy, which holds only in-frame ones; the method was immunoSEQ multiplex PCR. This sample has almost 65,000 clones; 80% to 90% occur once, and the top ten carry less than 55%. Sequencing was carried out using peripheral blood. These TCRs come from an older woman with COVID-19, enrolled during active disease.

This clone was seen only once. This chain links TRBV27 with TRBJ1-1; 7 nucleotides line up with TRBD1. CDR1 and CDR2 (germline): MNHEY, SMNVEV (reference sequence). The J segment lost 5 bases and the V segment lost 5 bases, leaving 8 bases of the junction unmatched. CDR3 length: 14 amino acids. CDR3 bases: TGTGCCAGCAGTCTGTCGACAGGGCTTACTGAAGCTTTCTTT. This codes for CASSLSTGLTEAFF.

V usage is TRBV7-2 and J usage is TRBJ2-3; D ambiguous. This CDR3 comprises 18 residues. V was pared by 0 bases and J by 0 bases, with 16 bases between. The germline CDR1 and CDR2 sequences are SGHTA and FQGNSA. CDR3 sequence: CASSLAPSRLASTDTQYF. The CDR3 bases are TGTGCCAGCAGCTTAGCCCCTTCCCGTTTAGCTAGCACAGATACGCAGTATTTT.

The chain links TRBV19 to TRBJ1-1; 9 positions match TRBD1. V shed 7 bases and J 5 bases; nucleotides not matched to a gene: 8. CDR3 length equals 14 residues. CDR1 LNHDA and CDR2 SQIVND come from the germline V gene (reference sequence). CDR3 sequence reads: CASTPTGGKTEAFF. CDR3 nucleotide sequence: TGTGCCAGTACCCCGACAGGGGGTAAGACTGAAGCTTTCTTT.

This rearrangement joins TRBV28 to TRBJ1-5; maybe TRBD1 (5 bases). Trimming pared 2 bases from V and 5 bases from J, leaving 7 bases between. Germline V lookup: CDR1 MDHEN, CDR2 SYDVKM. The CDR3 loop spans 13 amino acids. The CDR3 loop is CASSLIQDQPQHF. Written as DNA, the CDR3 is TGTGCCAGCAGTTTAATACAGGATCAGCCCCAGCATTTT. The entire variable domain, with the rest obtained from reference TRBV28 and TRBJ1-5, is as follows: DVKVTQSSRYLVKRTGEKVFLECVQDMDHENMFWYRQDPGLGLRLIYFSYDVKMKEKGDIPEGYSVSREKKERFSLILESASTNQTSMYLCASSLIQDQPQHFGDGTRLSIL.

The chain employs TRBV11-3 and TRBJ1-1; a weak D match, TRBD1 (5 bases). Germline CDR1 reads SGHNT; CDR2 reads YENEEA. The CDR3 length is 14 residues. V lost 0 bases and J 3 bases, leaving 8 bases between the germline ends. CDR3 nucleotides: TGTGCCAGCAGCTTAGAATACAGGCACACTGAAGCTTTCTTT. Translated, it gives CASSLEYRHTEAFF. The entire variable domain, with the rest obtained from reference TRBV11-3 and TRBJ1-1, is as follows: EAGVVQSPRYKIIEKKQPVAFWCNPISGHNTLYWYLQNLGQGPELLIRYENEEAVDDSQLPKDRFSAERLKGVDSTLKIQPAELGDSAVYLCASSLEYRHTEAFFGQGTRLTVV.